The rows below give T cell receptor beta chains drawn from one sample of a study of OX40 agonist ivuxolimab in advanced cancers. Produced via immunoSEQ multiplex PCR; TCRdb's table is partial and in-frame only. The data show approximately 31,000 clones, 80% seen once. This sample comprised CD4+ or CD8+ T cells sorted from blood, obtained in a trial of the OX40 agonist ivuxolimab. These TCRs come from an adult with an advanced solid tumor such as melanoma, head and neck, liver or kidney cancer. CDR3s include the opening cysteine and the closing phenylalanine or tryptophan. The D gene is left open where the match is weak. A row's size may be missing; if present it is once, few, many or a size class.

-	TRBV4-1	-	TRBJ2-2	CASSQGMQGNFGGELFF	TGCGCCAGCAGCCAGGGGATGCAGGGGAACTTTGGCGGGGAGCTGTTTTTT
-	TRBV30	-	TRBJ1-5	CAWSRQNSNQPQHF	TGTGCCTGGAGTCGACAGAATAGCAATCAGCCCCAGCATTTT
-	TRBV19	-	TRBJ2-1	CASSAGPGLRANEQFF	TGTGCCAGTAGTGCCGGACCGGGCCTAAGGGCCAATGAGCAGTTCTTC
-	TRBV18	TRBD1	TRBJ1-3	CASSPGQGSGNTIYF	TGTGCCAGCTCACCTGGACAGGGGAGTGGAAACACCATATATTTT
-	TRBV28	TRBD2	TRBJ2-1	CASRHGTTGNNEQFF	TGTGCCAGCAGACACGGGACTACCGGGAACAATGAGCAGTTCTTC
once	TRBV18	-	TRBJ2-7	CASSPQGVAYEQYF	TGTGCCAGCTCACCACAGGGGGTGGCCTACGAGCAGTACTTC
-	TRBV6-5	TRBD1	TRBJ2-1	CASTRQGARNEQFF	TGTGCCAGCACACGACAGGGGGCGCGCAATGAGCAGTTCTTC
-	TRBV19	-	TRBJ1-2	CASRTGQLGTF	TGTGCCAGTAGGACCGGACAGCTCGGGACCTTC
-	TRBV19	-	TRBJ1-2	CAIPPRTEGLLSQLSGYTF	TGTGCCATCCCGCCCAGGACAGAGGGCCTATTGTCTCAACTAAGTGGCTACACCTTC
few	TRBV9	-	TRBJ1-6	CASSVEAGLSSPLHF	TGTGCCAGCAGCGTAGAAGCAGGGCTTAGTTCACCCCTCCACTTT
-	TRBV7-9	-	TRBJ1-3	CASSLWAGASGNTIYF	TGTGCCAGCAGCTTATGGGCAGGGGCTTCTGGAAACACCATATATTTT
-	TRBV7-2	TRBD1	TRBJ1-5	CASSLKGGGRPQHF	TGTGCCAGCAGCTTAAAAGGGGGCGGTCGGCCCCAGCATTTT
-	TRBV11-2	-	TRBJ2-7	CASQDRGYPYEQYF	TGTGCCAGCCAAGATCGGGGCTACCCCTACGAGCAGTACTTC
-	TRBV28	TRBD1	TRBJ1-6	CASRGPGQGNNSPLHF	TGTGCCAGCAGAGGCCCGGGACAGGGAAATAATTCACCCCTCCACTTT
-	TRBV29-1	-	TRBJ2-1	CSVEDREGSSYNEQFF	TGCAGCGTTGAAGATCGAGAAGGGAGCTCCTACAATGAGCAGTTCTTC
-	TRBV6-1	-	TRBJ1-1	CASSGVRLGGSEAFF	TGTGCCAGCTCGGGGGTCCGACTGGGTGGTTCTGAAGCTTTCTTT
-	TRBV13	-	TRBJ2-3	CASSPDAHRDTQYF	TGTGCCAGCAGCCCCGACGCGCACCGAGATACGCAGTATTTT
-	TRBV6-6	TRBD1	TRBJ1-2	CASSYSGTGVGYTF	TGTGCCAGCAGTTACTCCGGGACAGGGGTTGGCTACACCTTC
-	TRBV6-5	TRBD2	TRBJ2-1	CASSYSGGRNNEQFF	TGTGCCAGCAGTTATAGCGGGGGCCGGAACAATGAGCAGTTCTTC
-	TRBV5-1	-	TRBJ2-2	CASSLTGNTGELFF	TGCGCCAGCAGCTTGACAGGAAACACCGGGGAGCTGTTTTTT
-	TRBV5-1	TRBD1	TRBJ1-1	CASSVSRGLMNTEAFF	TGCGCCAGCAGCGTATCCAGGGGGCTCATGAACACTGAAGCTTTCTTT
-	TRBV7-9	-	TRBJ2-1	CASSLNSGESYNEQFF	TGTGCCAGCAGCTTAAATTCGGGGGAATCCTACAATGAGCAGTTCTTC
-	TRBV7-9	-	TRBJ1-1	CASSLGTDPEAFF	TGTGCCAGCAGCTTAGGTACGGACCCTGAAGCTTTCTTT
-	TRBV7-8	TRBD1	TRBJ1-1	CASSAHSRDRVAAFF	TGTGCCAGCAGCGCTCATAGCAGGGACAGGGTGGCTGCTTTCTTT
-	TRBV19	-	TRBJ2-5	CASPPPRQYF	TGTGCCAGTCCACCCCCCCGCCAGTACTTC
-	TRBV5-4	-	TRBJ2-1	CASSSGLARSYNEQFF	TGTGCCAGCAGCTCCGGGCTAGCCCGCTCCTACAATGAGCAGTTCTTC
-	TRBV2	TRBD1	TRBJ1-4	CASSRDRTLFF	TGTGCCAGCAGCCGGGACAGGACACTGTTTTTT
-	TRBV10-3	-	TRBJ2-1	CAISESSSSYNEQFF	TGTGCCATCAGTGAGTCTAGCAGCTCCTACAATGAGCAGTTCTTC
-	TRBV12-5	-	TRBJ2-6	CASGTGHRGSGANVLTF	TGTGCTAGTGGGACGGGACATCGGGGCTCTGGGGCCAACGTCCTGACTTTC
once	TRBV9	-	TRBJ1-2	CASSVSAGRGYTF	TGTGCCAGCAGCGTGTCGGCGGGCCGCGGCTACACTTTC
-	TRBV19	TRBD1	TRBJ1-5	CASNLVAGGYNQPQHF	TGTGCCAGTAATTTGGTCGCAGGGGGTTACAATCAGCCCCAGCATTTT
-	TRBV2	TRBD1	TRBJ1-4	CASSEVGQGTGKLFF	TGTGCCAGCAGTGAAGTGGGGCAGGGGACAGGAAAACTGTTTTTT
-	TRBV5-4	-	TRBJ1-3	CASSPDISSGNTIYF	TGTGCCAGCAGCCCGGACATTTCCTCTGGAAACACCATATATTTT
-	TRBV6-5	TRBD2	TRBJ2-7	CASSLGLAAYEQYF	TGTGCCAGCAGTCTAGGACTAGCGGCCTACGAGCAGTACTTC
-	TRBV4-1	TRBD1	TRBJ2-3	CASSRTGVSDTQYF	TGCGCCAGCAGCCGGACAGGGGTGTCGGATACGCAGTATTTT
-	TRBV11-2	-	TRBJ2-2	CASSLVARPNRARELFF	TGTGCCAGCAGCTTAGTTGCCAGACCGAATCGGGCCCGGGAGCTGTTTTTT
-	TRBV28	TRBD1	TRBJ1-4	CASSFSGQGNEKLFF	TGTGCCAGCAGTTTTTCGGGACAGGGCAATGAAAAACTGTTTTTT
-	TRBV5-5	-	TRBJ1-1	CASSLELFFEAFF	TGTGCCAGCAGCTTGGAGCTTTTTTTTGAAGCTTTCTTT
-	TRBV6-1	-	TRBJ1-5	CASSDPYSNQPQHF	TGTGCCAGCAGTGACCCCTATAGCAATCAGCCCCAGCATTTT
-	TRBV21-1	-	TRBJ2-1	CASSKPGLAGGLCYNEQFF	TGTGCCAGCAGCAAGCCGGGACTAGCGGGGGGTCTCTGTTACAATGAGCAGTTCTTC
-	TRBV7-9	TRBD1	TRBJ1-4	CASSRTGGKEKLFF	TGTGCCAGCAGCCGGACAGGGGGCAAGGAAAAACTGTTTTTT
few	TRBV11-2	TRBD2	TRBJ2-3	CASSLVSGGVDTQYF	TGTGCCAGCAGCTTAGTTAGCGGGGGGGTAGATACGCAGTATTTT
-	TRBV5-1	-	TRBJ1-4	CASSFSGPNEKLFF	TGCGCCAGCAGCTTTTCGGGACCGAATGAAAAACTGTTTTTT
-	TRBV6-5	-	TRBJ2-1	CASSPLARYNEQFF	TGTGCCAGCAGTCCACTCGCCAGATACAATGAGCAGTTCTTC
medium-sized	TRBV5-1	-	TRBJ2-1	CASSSRGNEQFF	TGCGCCAGCAGTTCCAGGGGCAATGAGCAGTTCTTC
few	TRBV18	-	TRBJ1-2	CASSPQDFYGYTF	TGTGCCAGCTCACCACAGGATTTCTATGGCTACACCTTC
-	TRBV11-2	TRBD2	TRBJ2-3	CASSFTSGGTDTQYF	TGTGCCAGCAGCTTCACTAGCGGAGGCACAGATACGCAGTATTTT
-	TRBV4-1	TRBD2	TRBJ2-1	CASSQDLSGGANEQFF	TGCGCCAGCAGCCAAGACCTCAGCGGGGGGGCGAATGAGCAGTTCTTC
-	TRBV7-9	-	TRBJ2-3	CASSLLLASTDTQYF	TGTGCCAGCAGCTTACTCCTAGCTAGCACAGATACGCAGTATTTT
-	TRBV7-6	-	TRBJ1-1	CASSLDGRMNTEAFF	TGTGCCAGCAGCTTAGACGGGCGGATGAACACTGAAGCTTTCTTT
-	TRBV19	-	TRBJ1-2	CASRYKGGKGYTF	TGTGCCAGTAGATACAAAGGGGGGAAGGGCTACACCTTC
-	TRBV11-3	-	TRBJ1-1	CASSLAGSNTEAFF	TGTGCCAGCAGCTTAGCCGGTAGTAACACTGAAGCTTTCTTT
-	TRBV28	TRBD1	TRBJ1-2	CASSPWDREYGYTF	TGTGCCAGCAGCCCCTGGGACAGGGAGTATGGCTACACCTTC
-	TRBV30	-	TRBJ1-5	CAWSRGDQPQHF	TGTGCCTGGAGTCGGGGGGATCAGCCCCAGCATTTT
-	TRBV2	-	TRBJ2-5	CASSPRTKETQYF	TGTGCCAGCAGCCCCCGGACAAAAGAGACCCAGTACTTC